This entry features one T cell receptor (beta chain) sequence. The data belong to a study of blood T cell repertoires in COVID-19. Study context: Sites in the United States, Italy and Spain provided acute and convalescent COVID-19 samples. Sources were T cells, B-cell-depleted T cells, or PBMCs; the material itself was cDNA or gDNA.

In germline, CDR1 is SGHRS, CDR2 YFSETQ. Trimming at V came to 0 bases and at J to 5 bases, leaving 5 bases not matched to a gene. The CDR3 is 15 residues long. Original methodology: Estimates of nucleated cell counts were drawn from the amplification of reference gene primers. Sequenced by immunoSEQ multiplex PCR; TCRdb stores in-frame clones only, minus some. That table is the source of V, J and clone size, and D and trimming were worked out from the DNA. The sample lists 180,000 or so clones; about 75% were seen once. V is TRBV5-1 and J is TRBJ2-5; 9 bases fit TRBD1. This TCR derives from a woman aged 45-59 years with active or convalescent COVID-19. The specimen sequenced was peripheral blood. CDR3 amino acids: CASSLAGQGRETQYF. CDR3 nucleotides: TGCGCCAGCAGCTTGGCCGGACAGGGGCGGGAGACCCAGTACTTC.